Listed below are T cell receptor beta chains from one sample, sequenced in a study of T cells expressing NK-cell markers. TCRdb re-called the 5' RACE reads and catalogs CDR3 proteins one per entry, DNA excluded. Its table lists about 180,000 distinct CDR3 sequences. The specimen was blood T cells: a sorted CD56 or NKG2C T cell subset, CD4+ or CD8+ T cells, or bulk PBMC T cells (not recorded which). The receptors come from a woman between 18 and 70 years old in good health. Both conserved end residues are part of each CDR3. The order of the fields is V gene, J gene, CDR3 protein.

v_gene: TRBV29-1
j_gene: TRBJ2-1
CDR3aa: CSVEKAGGDNEQFF

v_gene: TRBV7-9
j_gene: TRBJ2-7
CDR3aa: CASSRADLGPTYEQYF

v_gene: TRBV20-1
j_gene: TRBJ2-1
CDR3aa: CSARRASGSLRNEQFF

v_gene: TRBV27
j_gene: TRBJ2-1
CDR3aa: CASRLTGLNEQFF

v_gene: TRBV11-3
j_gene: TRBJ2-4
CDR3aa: CASSLGTGGRNIQYF

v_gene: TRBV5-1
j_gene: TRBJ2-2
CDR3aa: CASSSTGTATGELFF

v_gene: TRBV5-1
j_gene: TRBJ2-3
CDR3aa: CASSSPSLAGVPDTQYF

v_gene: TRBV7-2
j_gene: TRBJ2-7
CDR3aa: CASSPGPNYEQYF

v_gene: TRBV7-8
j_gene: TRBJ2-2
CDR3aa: CASSRRTAYTGELFF

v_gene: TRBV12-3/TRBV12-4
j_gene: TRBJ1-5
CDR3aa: CASSLGQSNQPQHF

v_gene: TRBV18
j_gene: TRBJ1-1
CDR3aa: CASSLPGGGTEAFF

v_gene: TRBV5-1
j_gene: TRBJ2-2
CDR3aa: CASSDRFSGELFF

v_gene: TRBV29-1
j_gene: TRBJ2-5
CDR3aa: CSVGTVVETQYF

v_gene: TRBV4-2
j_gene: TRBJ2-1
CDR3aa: CASSQLAGNQEVEQFF

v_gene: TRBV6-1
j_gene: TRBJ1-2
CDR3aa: CASTTRAGGSYGYTF

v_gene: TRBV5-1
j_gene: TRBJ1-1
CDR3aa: CASSAWTGTDTEAFF

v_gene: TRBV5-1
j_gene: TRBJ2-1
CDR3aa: CASSSGTSGLGADEQFF

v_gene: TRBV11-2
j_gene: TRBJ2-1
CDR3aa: CASSSRIVGRNEQFF

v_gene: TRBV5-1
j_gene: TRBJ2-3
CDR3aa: CASSPDQKRASTDTQYF

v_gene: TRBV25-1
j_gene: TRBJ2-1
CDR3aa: CASRGNFYNEQFF

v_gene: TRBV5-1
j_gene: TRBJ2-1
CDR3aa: CASSLGGGLANEQFF

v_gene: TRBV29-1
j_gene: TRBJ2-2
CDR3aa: CSVGRGLSNTGELFF

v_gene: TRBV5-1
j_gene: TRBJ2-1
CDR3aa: CASSFGQGYRNEQFF

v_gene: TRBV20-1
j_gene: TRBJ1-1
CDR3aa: CSVRLRDRGHSGTEAFF

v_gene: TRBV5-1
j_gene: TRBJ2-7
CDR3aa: CASSSDRGEQYF

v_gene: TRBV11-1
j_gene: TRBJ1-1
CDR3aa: CASSLGTSNEAFF

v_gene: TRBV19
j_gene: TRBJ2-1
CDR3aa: CASSNRGSAYNEQFF